Included here is one T cell receptor (beta chain) sequence, with context. The antigen remains unidentified. This entry belongs to a study of T cell clones after liver transplantation. Germline V gene data show CDR1 as MNHEY and CDR2 as SVGAGI. This CDR3 spans 14 amino acids. With 1 base removed from V and 2 bases from J, the gap between germline ends came to 8 bases. Only in-frame clones appear in the TCRdb table, and some are missing; sequencing was by immunoSEQ multiplex PCR. The sample includes about 50,000 clones, more than 65% of them seen just once. Study-level results: Migration into the graft, not deletion, may explain lost graft donor-reactive T cells. Post-transplant, graft-donor-reactive CD4 TCRbeta sequences in blood dropped significantly in 5 of 8 subjects. The donor-reactive repertoire was only partly measurable in a couple of subjects, lacking donor cells. Post-transplant time points were not standardized, so conclusions are preliminary.

The chain is built from TRBV6-5 and TRBJ1-1; D remains unclear. Source: CD4+ T cells from blood, taken approximately 52 months after liver transplant. The TCR sequence derives from a human patient who received a liver transplant. Some of the T cells might come from the graft donor. In DNA, the CDR3 is TGTGCCAGCAGTTACTGGCAGGTAAACACTGAAGCTTTCTTT. The encoded protein is CASSYWQVNTEAFF.